The 15 T cell receptor beta chains below all came from one sample that was sequenced in a study of T cells in localized non-small cell lung cancer. Profiling relied on immunoSEQ multiplex PCR, and the TCRdb table lists in-frame clones only, not all of them. The data contain some 82,000 clones, around three quarters of them singletons. The starting material was PBMCs, obtained before any cancer treatment. The receptors come from a man aged 40-75 years with stage II squamous cell lung carcinoma.

The rearrangement joins TRBV5-4 to TRBJ2-5; TRBD2 matches at 14 bases. The V gene's germline CDR1 is SGHNT and CDR2 YYREEE (reference sequence). V gave up 4 bases and J gave up 6 bases; unmatched junction bases: 11. This CDR3 has 17 amino acids. For the CDR3, the DNA is TGTGCCAGCAGCCCCCGGACTAGCGGGGGGCAGAAACAGACCCAGTACTTC. Translation: CASSPRTSGGQKQTQYF.

The rearrangement uses TRBV27 and TRBJ2-2; 9 bases are shared with TRBD1. J gave up 4 bases and V 0 bases, and 0 bases lay outside the gene matches. Germline CDR1 and CDR2: MNHEY and SMNVEV (reference sequence). This CDR3 is 15 amino acids long. Written as DNA, the CDR3 is TGTGCCAGCAGTTTATCGGGACAGGGCACCGGGGAGCTGTTTTTT. It is translated as CASSLSGQGTGELFF.

This chain connects TRBV11-2 to TRBJ2-7; weak D call: TRBD2 (5 bases). Trimming stripped 5 bases from V and 0 bases from J, with 14 bases between. The CDR3 sequence is 15 residues long. Germline assignment: CDR1 SGHAT and CDR2 FQNNGV. The CDR3 bases are TGTGCCAGCAGCCCTGGGCCGGGGAGCTCCTACGAGCAGTACTTC. Translating it yields CASSPGPGSSYEQYF. Full variable domain (rest looked up from reference TRBV11-2 and TRBJ2-7): EAGVAQSPRYKIIEKRQSVAFWCNPISGHATLYWYQQILGQGPKLLIQFQNNGVVDDSQLPKDRFSAERLKGVDSTLKIQPAKLEDSAVYLCASSPGPGSSYEQYFGPGTRLTVT.

The chain uses TRBV4-1 and TRBJ1-5, with D hard to call. This CDR3 contains 16 residues. V was pared by 4 bases and J by 2 bases, with 15 bases between. CDR1 MGHRA and CDR2 YSYEKL come from the germline V gene. CDR3 sequence (DNA): TGCGCCAGCAGCCCCTCAGCCGCCGTGGGCAATCAGCCCCAGCATTTT. Translating gives CASSPSAAVGNQPQHF.

The rearrangement links TRBV6-1 to TRBJ1-2; 7 nucleotides match TRBD1. There are 14 residues in the CDR3. Germline-derived CDR1 and CDR2 are MNHNS and SASEGT. The V gene end was trimmed by 3 bases and the J gene end by 8 bases; junction bases not matched to a gene: 9. CDR3 nucleotides: TGTGCCAGCAGTGAGGGACAGACGATGGGAGGCTACACCTTC. Its protein product is CASSEGQTMGGYTF.

The V call is TRBV6-1, the J call TRBJ2-7; TRBD1 is a possible D gene (5 bases). The CDR3 runs 12 residues. V dropped 7 bases and J dropped 5 bases, with 12 bases sitting between them. From germline, CDR1 is MNHNS and CDR2 SASEGT. The CDR3 DNA is TGTGCCAGCATTTCCAAGGGGAACGAGCAGTACTTC. Protein product: CASISKGNEQYF.

V and J are TRBV7-2 and TRBJ2-1; 10 nucleotides line up with TRBD1. V trimming: 0 bases; J trimming: 5 bases; junction bases outside the gene matches: 4. Germline V lookup: CDR1 SGHTA, CDR2 FQGNSA. CDR3 length equals 16 residues. The CDR3 loop reads CASSLAAGTGDNEQFF. For the CDR3, the DNA is TGTGCCAGCAGCTTAGCTGCCGGGACAGGGGACAATGAGCAGTTCTTC.

The rearrangement joins TRBV4-2 to TRBJ2-5, with TRBD1 matching over 7 bases. There are 14 residues in the CDR3. J gave up 5 bases and V 0 bases, and 3 bases lay outside the gene matches. Germline V lookup: CDR1 LGHNA, CDR2 YNFKEQ. In DNA, the CDR3 is TGTGCCAGCAGCCAAGATAGGGGGCGGGAGACCCAGTACTTC. It translates to CASSQDRGRETQYF.

The table lists this clone with a few counts. The chain couples TRBV18 to TRBJ1-2, with D possibly being TRBD1 (6 bases). With 7 bases removed from V and 6 bases from J, the gap between germline ends came to 6 bases. Germline CDR1 reads KGHSH; CDR2 reads LQKENI. The CDR3 covers 10 residues. In DNA, the CDR3 is TGTGCCAGCTACAGGGATGGCTACACCTTC. Its protein is CASYRDGYTF.

This chain links TRBV9 with TRBJ1-1; 7 bases line up with TRBD1. This CDR3 contains 14 residues. The V segment lost 4 bases and the J segment 5 bases; nucleotides outside the gene matches: 8. Germline V lookup: CDR1 SGDLS, CDR2 YYNGEE. Here the CDR3 reads CASSPGTAATEAFF. The CDR3 DNA reads as TGTGCCAGCAGCCCTGGGACAGCTGCGACTGAAGCTTTCTTT.

The chain recombines TRBV27 with TRBJ1-6; no clear D. Germline assignment: CDR1 MNHEY and CDR2 SMNVEV (reference sequence). This CDR3 comprises 16 residues. V shed 1 base and J shed 7 bases, with 14 bases lying between them. The CDR3 sequence is CASSLWDLGVNSPLHF. CDR3 sequence (DNA): TGTGCCAGCAGTTTATGGGATCTTGGGGTAAATTCACCCCTCCACTTT.

The V gene is TRBV4-3, the J gene TRBJ1-6; D perhaps matches TRBD1 (5 bases). V was trimmed by 4 bases and J by 6 bases, leaving 10 bases between them. The CDR3 consists of 14 residues. Looked up from germline, CDR1 is LGHNA and CDR2 is YSLEER. The CDR3 reads CASSREGANSPLHF. The CDR3 DNA sequence: TGCGCCAGCAGCCGGGAAGGGGCTAATTCACCCCTCCACTTT.

This chain joins TRBV29-1 and TRBJ2-3; TRBD2 aligns across 10 bases. Germline V gene lookup returns CDR1 SQVTM and CDR2 ANQGSEA. Trimming took 3 bases from V and 6 from J; bases not matched to a gene: 9. This CDR3 region has 15 residues. Here the CDR3 DNA reads TGCAGCGTTGAGGGCCCTAGCGGGAGTATTGATACGCAGTATTTT. It codes for CSVEGPSGSIDTQYF.

The chain has TRBV6-6 and TRBJ1-2; 7 bases map to TRBD1. This CDR3 comprises 13 residues. Per germline, CDR1 MNHNY and CDR2 SVGAGI (reference sequence). J gave up 7 bases and V 3 bases, and 5 bases lay outside the gene matches. This chain's CDR3 is CASSYSTGSGYTF. The CDR3 DNA reads TGTGCCAGCAGTTATTCGACAGGGAGTGGCTACACCTTC.

The sample holds many counts of this clone. The V gene is TRBV28, the J gene TRBJ1-1; no definite D call. The CDR3 is 15 amino acids. Germline CDR1 and CDR2: MDHEN and SYDVKM. Deletions cut 1 base from V and 1 base from J, with 10 bases between. The CDR3 region is CASSLLGGENTEAFF. As DNA, the CDR3 is TGTGCCAGCAGTTTATTAGGCGGGGAGAACACTGAAGCTTTCTTT. Supplemented by reference TRBV28 and TRBJ1-1, the full variable domain reads DVKVTQSSRYLVKRTGEKVFLECVQDMDHENMFWYRQDPGLGLRLIYFSYDVKMKEKGDIPEGYSVSREKKERFSLILESASTNQTSMYLCASSLLGGENTEAFFGQGTRLTVV.